What follows are 11 T cell receptor beta chains derived from one specimen sequenced in a study of T cell responses to AZD1222 COVID-19 vaccine. Produced via immunoSEQ multiplex PCR; TCRdb's table is partial and in-frame only. The sample carries about 60,000 clones, just over 90% recorded once. This specimen was peripheral blood, taken 28 days after the second dose of the MenACWY control vaccine. These TCRs come from an adult who received the MenACWY meningococcal vaccine as a control.

There are a few counts of this clone. The rearrangement links TRBV12-3 or TRBV12-4 to TRBJ1-2, with 7 bases matching TRBD1. The trim removed 7 bases at V and 4 bases at J, leaving 6 bases unmatched. The CDR3 contains 13 residues. This CDR3 is CASTQQGPYGYTF. The CDR3 DNA reads as TGTGCCAGCACCCAACAGGGGCCCTATGGCTACACCTTC.

This sequence joins TRBV19 and TRBJ1-1; D possibly corresponds to TRBD1 (6 bases). V lost 5 bases to trimming and J lost 4 bases, with 11 bases between them. Germline V CDR1 and CDR2: LNHDA, SQIVND (reference sequence). There are 13 residues in the CDR3. The CDR3 region is CASSFRGGTEAFF. CDR3 in DNA: TGTGCCAGTAGTTTCAGGGGTGGCACTGAAGCTTTCTTT.

The rearrangement uses TRBV10-1 and TRBJ2-3, with 9 bases fitting TRBD2. Germline lookup yields CDR1 WNHNN and CDR2 SYGVQD (reference sequence). The CDR3 is made up of 18 amino acids. Trimming cost V 0 bases and J 2 bases; bases outside gene matches: 9. The DNA of the CDR3 is TGCGCCAGCAGTGAGTCGGTCCTAGCGGGAACTCCCACAGATACGCAGTATTTT. Its protein product is CASSESVLAGTPTDTQYF.

This chain connects TRBV25-1 to TRBJ1-2; TRBD1 matches at 8 bases. V shed 4 bases and J 3 bases; nucleotides not matched to a gene: 10. This CDR3 is 16 amino acids long. Germline-derived CDR1 and CDR2 are MGHDK and SYGVNS. Written as DNA, the CDR3 is TGTGCCAGCAGTGCCCCCGGGACAGGATTTGACTATGGCTACACCTTC. Amino acids: CASSAPGTGFDYGYTF.

This clone was counted a few times. The chain combines TRBV7-6 with TRBJ1-3, with a weak D call TRBD1 (6 bases). Per the germline V gene, CDR1 is SGHVS and CDR2 is FNYEAQ. Trimming took 4 bases from V and 4 from J, leaving 17 bases between them. The CDR3 loop spans 16 amino acids. In nucleotides, the CDR3 is TGTGCCAGCAGCTCCATGCGGGGGGCGCCCGGAAACACCATATATTTT. Its protein is CASSSMRGAPGNTIYF.

V usage is TRBV12-5 and J usage is TRBJ1-5, with TRBD1 matching over 7 bases. V shed 0 bases, J shed 5 bases, and the junction held 7 bases outside the gene matches. Germline V lookup: CDR1 LGHNT, CDR2 FRNRAP. There are 16 residues in the CDR3. The CDR3 here is CASGLVLGQGDQPQHF. Here the CDR3 DNA reads TGTGCTAGTGGTTTGGTACTTGGTCAGGGGGATCAGCCCCAGCATTTT.

This rearrangement joins TRBV30 to TRBJ1-1, with a weak D call TRBD1 (6 bases). The CDR3 is made up of 13 amino acids. CDR1 is GTSNPN and CDR2 is SVGIG in the germline V gene (reference sequence). V lost 3 bases and J 4 bases, leaving 12 bases between the germline ends. The DNA for the CDR3 is TGTGCCTGGAGCTCGGGGGGCGGCACTGAAGCTTTCTTT. Its translation is CAWSSGGGTEAFF.

The rearrangement uses TRBV6-2 or TRBV6-3 and TRBJ2-5, with D perhaps TRBD1 or TRBD2 (5 bases each). There are 16 residues in the CDR3. The germline V and J ends were trimmed by 0 bases and 5 bases, with 16 bases remaining between them. Germline V gene sequence: CDR1 MNHEY, CDR2 SVGEGT. In DNA, the CDR3 is TGTGCCAGCAGTTACTCGAGGGGTTCTGGGCGGGAGACCCAGTACTTC. This sequence encodes CASSYSRGSGRETQYF.

The rearrangement uses TRBV14 and TRBJ1-2; no clear D. Trimming took 3 bases from V and 1 from J, leaving 12 bases between them. The germline gives CDR1 SGHDN, CDR2 FVKESK. The CDR3 length is 15 residues. CDR3 protein: CASSHQGIDNYGYTF. The CDR3, as DNA: TGTGCCAGCAGCCATCAAGGGATAGATAACTATGGCTACACCTTC. Variable domain in full (rest from reference TRBV14 and TRBJ1-2): EAGVTQFPSHSVIEKGQTVTLRCDPISGHDNLYWYRRVMGKEIKFLLHFVKESKQDESGMPNNRFLAERTGGTYSTLKVQPAELEDSGVYFCASSHQGIDNYGYTFGSGTRLTVV.

The chain joins TRBV6-5 to TRBJ2-2, with D tentatively TRBD2 (5 bases). Trimming shortened V by 5 bases and J by 7 bases, and 14 bases separated the two germline ends. Per the germline V gene, CDR1 is MNHEY and CDR2 is SVGAGI. The CDR3 has 14 residues. CDR3 residues: CASSRISEDGELFF. Written as DNA, the CDR3 is TGTGCCAGCAGTCGTATTAGCGAGGACGGGGAGCTGTTTTTT.

This clone was recorded only once. V usage is TRBV18 and J usage is TRBJ1-5; D is perhaps TRBD1 (5 bases). V was cut by 3 bases and J by 6 bases, with 15 bases left in between. Germline CDR1 reads KGHSH; CDR2 reads LQKENI. The CDR3 is 15 amino acids. The CDR3 loop reads CASSPGGAGSQPQHF. The CDR3 region has the DNA TGTGCCAGCTCACCGGGAGGGGCGGGGAGTCAGCCCCAGCATTTT.